This T cell receptor beta chain was captured by sequencing in a study of blood T cell repertoires in COVID-19. This CDR3 region has 16 residues. In germline, CDR1 is SGHRS, CDR2 YFSETQ. The ends lost 0 bases at V and 3 bases at J; junction bases unmatched: 8. Here immunoSEQ multiplex PCR was the method, and the copy in TCRdb shows in-frame clones only, minus some. The sample shows over 150,000 clones, around four fifths of them seen only once. Sequenced input: peripheral blood. The sequence was obtained from a woman aged 80 or older with COVID-19, enrolled during active disease. V is TRBV5-1 and J is TRBJ1-1, with 7 bases lining up with TRBD1. The CDR3 spells CASSLGTGGRDTEAFF. The CDR3 bases are TGCGCCAGCAGCTTGGGGACAGGAGGGCGCGACACTGAAGCTTTCTTT.